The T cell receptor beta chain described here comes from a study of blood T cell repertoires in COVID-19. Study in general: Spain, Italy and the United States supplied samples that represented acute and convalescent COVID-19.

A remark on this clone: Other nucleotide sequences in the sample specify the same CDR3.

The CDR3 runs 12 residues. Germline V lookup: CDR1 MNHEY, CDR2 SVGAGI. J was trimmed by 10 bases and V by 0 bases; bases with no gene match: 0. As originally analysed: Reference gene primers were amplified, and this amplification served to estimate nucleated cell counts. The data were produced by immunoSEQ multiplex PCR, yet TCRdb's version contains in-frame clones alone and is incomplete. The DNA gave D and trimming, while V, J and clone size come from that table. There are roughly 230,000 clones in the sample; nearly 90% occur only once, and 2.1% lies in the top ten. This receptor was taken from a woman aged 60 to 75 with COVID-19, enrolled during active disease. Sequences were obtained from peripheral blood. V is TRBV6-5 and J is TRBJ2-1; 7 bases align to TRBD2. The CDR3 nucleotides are TGTGCCAGCAGTTACTCCGGGGGGGAGCAGTTCTTC. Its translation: CASSYSGGEQFF.